The 6 T cell receptor beta chains reported below all come from one sample, sequenced in a study of cytomegalovirus exposure and HLA in healthy donors. PCR used 60 Vbeta primers and 13 Jbeta primers. Sequencing used immunoSEQ multiplex PCR; TCRdb keeps in-frame clones, though not all of them. The profile shows around 280,000 clones, 70% to 90% of them singletons. Sequencing input: PBMCs. Source of these receptors: a woman aged 18-29 years in good health and CMV-seronegative.

In its sample, this clone was seen once. The CDR3 DNA follows: TGTGCCAGCAGTGCGCCGGGACAACGTTCACCCCTCCACTTT. Encoded protein: CASSAPGQRSPLHF. This chain joins TRBV6-5 and TRBJ1-6; a weak D match, TRBD1 (6 bases). The CDR3 has 14 amino acids. The V end was cut by 5 bases, the J end by 9 bases, with 14 bases between. Germline CDR1 MNHEY, CDR2 SVGAGI.

This clone was recorded only once. The CDR3 nucleotides are TGCGCCAGCAGCTTGGTATTGACACCGAATACCTACGAGCAGTACTTC. Protein sequence: CASSLVLTPNTYEQYF. V is TRBV5-1 and J is TRBJ2-7; D gene unclear. The germline V gene has CDR1 SGHRS and CDR2 YFSETQ. Trimming removed 0 bases from V and 2 bases from J, with 15 bases in between. The CDR3 extends over 16 amino acids.

The chain uses TRBV6-5 and TRBJ1-1, with D uncertain. CDR3 length: 14 residues. V gave up 5 bases and J gave up 1 base, with 11 bases separating them. Germline values: CDR1 MNHEY, CDR2 SVGAGI. CDR3: CASSEQSQNTEAFF. The CDR3, as DNA: TGTGCCAGCAGTGAACAGAGTCAGAACACTGAAGCTTTCTTT.

This clone was picked up a small number of times. V usage is TRBV27 and J usage is TRBJ1-2; D unresolved. Deletions cut 5 bases from V and 2 bases from J, with 6 bases between. This CDR3 is built from 12 residues. Germline V lookup: CDR1 MNHEY, CDR2 SMNVEV (reference sequence). Here the CDR3 DNA reads TGTGCCAGCAGTGGAGGGAACTATGGCTACACCTTC. It yields the protein CASSGGNYGYTF.

This sequence joins TRBV2 and TRBJ1-4, with unresolved D. This CDR3 contains 16 residues. V was pared by 5 bases and J by 0 bases, with 13 bases between. Germline CDR1 SNHLY, CDR2 FYNNEI. DNA of the CDR3: TGTGCCAGCAGTCGCGACTCGATTGCAACTAATGAAAAACTGTTTTTT. Translating gives CASSRDSIATNEKLFF.

V usage is TRBV6-1 and J usage is TRBJ2-7; TRBD1 might be the D (7 bases). Per the germline V gene, CDR1 is MNHNS and CDR2 is SASEGT. CDR3 length equals 15 residues. With 5 bases removed from V and 7 bases from J, the gap between germline ends came to 21 bases. CDR3 sequence: CASSPPRGTAGEQYF. Written as DNA, the CDR3 is TGTGCCAGCAGTCCTCCTAGGGGGACAGCGGGTGAGCAGTACTTC.